This is a list of T cell receptor beta chains from one sample in a study of blood T cell repertoires in COVID-19. Profiled with immunoSEQ multiplex PCR; TCRdb holds only in-frame clones, not every one. The profile shows about 180,000 clones, less than 90% of them singletons. The specimen was peripheral blood. These receptors originate from a man in his 70s with active or convalescent COVID-19. Both conserved end residues are part of each CDR3. Each record gives: V gene, clone size, J gene, D gene, CDR3 DNA, CDR3 protein. A D gene is named only where the DNA matches it firmly. A clone size is listed for some rows: how often the clone was seen (once, few, many), or a class if it is expanded.

v_call: TRBV11-2
clone_size: once
j_call: TRBJ1-1
d_call: .
cdr3_nt: TGTGCCAGCAGCTTCGCACTCATGAACACTGAAGCTTTCTTT
cdr3_aa: CASSFALMNTEAFF

v_call: TRBV6-2/TRBV6-3
clone_size: .
j_call: TRBJ1-4
d_call: .
cdr3_nt: TGTGCCAGCAGTGACAGACAGTCAACTAATGAAAAACTGTTTTTT
cdr3_aa: CASSDRQSTNEKLFF

v_call: TRBV10-2
clone_size: .
j_call: TRBJ2-3
d_call: TRBD2
cdr3_nt: TGCGCCAGCGGGCGGGTCGCGGGAGGTGCAGATACGCAGTATTTT
cdr3_aa: CASGRVAGGADTQYF

v_call: TRBV7-6
clone_size: medium-sized
j_call: TRBJ1-1
d_call: .
cdr3_nt: TGTGCCAGCAGCCTCGGGACGCGCGGGGGCACTGAAGCTTTCTTT
cdr3_aa: CASSLGTRGGTEAFF

v_call: TRBV7-9
clone_size: few
j_call: TRBJ2-7
d_call: .
cdr3_nt: TGTGCCATCCCGAAGGGGTTGGGGCCAGATGACGAGCAGTACTTC
cdr3_aa: CAIPKGLGPDDEQYF

v_call: TRBV6-2/TRBV6-3
clone_size: once
j_call: TRBJ1-5
d_call: .
cdr3_nt: TGTGCCAGCAGCCGAGGACGGGAGCTGAGGAGCAATCAGCCCCAGCATTTT
cdr3_aa: CASSRGRELRSNQPQHF

v_call: TRBV6-5
clone_size: .
j_call: TRBJ2-1
d_call: .
cdr3_nt: TGTGCCAGCAGTATCTATGAGCAGTTCTTC
cdr3_aa: CASSIYEQFF

v_call: TRBV10-3
clone_size: once
j_call: TRBJ2-1
d_call: .
cdr3_nt: TGTGCCATCAGTGAGTCGACGGGACTCAAGTGGGAGCAGTTCTTC
cdr3_aa: CAISESTGLKWEQFF

v_call: TRBV6-2/TRBV6-3
clone_size: .
j_call: TRBJ2-1
d_call: TRBD1
cdr3_nt: TGTGCCAGCAGTTACCGCTTGGGACAGAGCCGCTACAATGAGCAGTTCTTC
cdr3_aa: CASSYRLGQSRYNEQFF

v_call: TRBV19
clone_size: .
j_call: TRBJ1-1
d_call: TRBD1
cdr3_nt: TGTGCCAGTAGTATTTCTACCTGGGACAGGGGGGTAGGGGCTTTCTTT
cdr3_aa: CASSISTWDRGVGAFF

v_call: TRBV7-2
clone_size: .
j_call: TRBJ1-1
d_call: .
cdr3_nt: TGTGCCAGCAGTGGAGCGCGGGGGGGGAGGAACACTGAAGCTTTCTTT
cdr3_aa: CASSGARGGRNTEAFF

v_call: TRBV11-3
clone_size: few
j_call: TRBJ2-2
d_call: TRBD2
cdr3_nt: TGTGCCAGCAGTAGCGGGATTTCCGGGGAGCTGTTTTTT
cdr3_aa: CASSSGISGELFF

v_call: TRBV7-9
clone_size: .
j_call: TRBJ2-1
d_call: TRBD2
cdr3_nt: TGTGCCAGCAGCCCCGGACTAGCGGGGGAGGGCTACAATGAGCAGTTCTTC
cdr3_aa: CASSPGLAGEGYNEQFF

v_call: TRBV28
clone_size: .
j_call: TRBJ1-2
d_call: .
cdr3_nt: TGTGCCACACTCCAACGGGAAGTGTTTTATGGCTACACCTTC
cdr3_aa: CATLQREVFYGYTF

v_call: TRBV4-1
clone_size: .
j_call: TRBJ2-4
d_call: .
cdr3_nt: TGCGCCAGCAGCCAAGATCGTCAACTAGCCAAGAGACAAAACATTCAGTACTTC
cdr3_aa: CASSQDRQLAKRQNIQYF

v_call: TRBV12-3/TRBV12-4
clone_size: .
j_call: TRBJ1-2
d_call: .
cdr3_nt: TGTGCCAGCTCCTCCGGGGTTGGCTACACCTTC
cdr3_aa: CASSSGVGYTF

v_call: TRBV9
clone_size: .
j_call: TRBJ2-1
d_call: .
cdr3_nt: TGTGCCAGCAGCGTCGTTTCTCAGGGGGGCAATGAGCAGTTCTTC
cdr3_aa: CASSVVSQGGNEQFF

v_call: TRBV18
clone_size: .
j_call: TRBJ1-1
d_call: .
cdr3_nt: TGTGCCAGCTCACGGAACTCGGAGGACACTGAAGCTTTCTTT
cdr3_aa: CASSRNSEDTEAFF

v_call: TRBV2
clone_size: once
j_call: TRBJ2-7
d_call: TRBD1
cdr3_nt: TGTGCCAGCACCGACATGGGACAGGACACTGGTAAGCAGTACTTC
cdr3_aa: CASTDMGQDTGKQYF

v_call: TRBV6-5
clone_size: .
j_call: TRBJ1-2
d_call: TRBD1
cdr3_nt: TGTGCCAGCAGTTACCCCCGGGACAGCCTCTATGGCTACACCTTC
cdr3_aa: CASSYPRDSLYGYTF

v_call: TRBV7-6
clone_size: .
j_call: TRBJ2-7
d_call: .
cdr3_nt: TGTGCCAGCAGCTCCCCAGGGAAGGGTTCCTACGAGCAGTACTTC
cdr3_aa: CASSSPGKGSYEQYF

v_call: TRBV18
clone_size: .
j_call: TRBJ2-2
d_call: .
cdr3_nt: TGTGCCAGCTCACCTCTCCCGACTGGGAACACCGGGGAGCTGTTTTTT
cdr3_aa: CASSPLPTGNTGELFF

v_call: TRBV7-2
clone_size: .
j_call: TRBJ2-7
d_call: TRBD1
cdr3_nt: TGTGCCAGCAGCTCAGCCTCGACAGGGAGTTACGAGCAGTACTTC
cdr3_aa: CASSSASTGSYEQYF

v_call: TRBV5-1
clone_size: .
j_call: TRBJ1-2
d_call: TRBD1
cdr3_nt: TGCGCCAGCAGCACCCAGAGGGGGCGAGATGGCTACACCTTC
cdr3_aa: CASSTQRGRDGYTF

v_call: TRBV28
clone_size: .
j_call: TRBJ2-1
d_call: .
cdr3_nt: TGTGCCAGCAGTTCCTTTTACAGTGCCTCCTACAATGAGCAGTTCTTC
cdr3_aa: CASSSFYSASYNEQFF

v_call: TRBV5-5
clone_size: .
j_call: TRBJ1-5
d_call: .
cdr3_nt: TGTGCCAGCAGCTTGGTAGAGAGTCAGCCCCAGCATTTT
cdr3_aa: CASSLVESQPQHF

v_call: TRBV5-8
clone_size: once
j_call: TRBJ1-5
d_call: .
cdr3_nt: TGTGCCAGCAGCCGGTTCAATCAGCCCCAGCATTTT
cdr3_aa: CASSRFNQPQHF

v_call: TRBV4-1
clone_size: .
j_call: TRBJ1-6
d_call: TRBD1
cdr3_nt: TGCGCCAGCAGCCGGTCCGGGACAGGAAATTCACCCCTCCACTTT
cdr3_aa: CASSRSGTGNSPLHF

v_call: TRBV9
clone_size: .
j_call: TRBJ1-4
d_call: TRBD1
cdr3_nt: TGTGCCAGCAGCGTAGGGGCAGGGGGCACTAATGAAAAACTGTTTTTT
cdr3_aa: CASSVGAGGTNEKLFF

v_call: TRBV7-2
clone_size: .
j_call: TRBJ2-6
d_call: TRBD2
cdr3_nt: TGTGCCAGCAGCCCAGTGCGGGAGAGCTCTGGGGCCAACGTCCTGACTTTC
cdr3_aa: CASSPVRESSGANVLTF

v_call: TRBV7-2
clone_size: .
j_call: TRBJ1-4
d_call: .
cdr3_nt: TGTGCCAGCAGCCACGGGGGTCTTAATGAAAAACTGTTTTTT
cdr3_aa: CASSHGGLNEKLFF

v_call: TRBV15
clone_size: .
j_call: TRBJ2-6
d_call: .
cdr3_nt: TGTGCCACCAGTGGCCCTCGGGTACACTCTGGGGCCAACGTCCTGACTTTC
cdr3_aa: CATSGPRVHSGANVLTF

v_call: TRBV4-3
clone_size: few
j_call: TRBJ1-4
d_call: .
cdr3_nt: TGCGCCAGCAGCCAACTAACAGCTCCCCTCGGCGCTAATGAAAAACTGTTTTTT
cdr3_aa: CASSQLTAPLGANEKLFF

v_call: TRBV7-2
clone_size: .
j_call: TRBJ2-5
d_call: TRBD2
cdr3_nt: TGTGCCAGCAGCACGCCCTGGGGCGGGGGAAAGGAGACCCAGTACTTC
cdr3_aa: CASSTPWGGGKETQYF

v_call: TRBV27
clone_size: .
j_call: TRBJ2-5
d_call: TRBD2
cdr3_nt: TGTGCCAGCAGTCCGGGACTAGCGGGAGCCAAGGAGACCCAGTACTTC
cdr3_aa: CASSPGLAGAKETQYF

v_call: TRBV10-3
clone_size: .
j_call: TRBJ1-3
d_call: TRBD1
cdr3_nt: TGTGCCATCAGTGGCCTACCGGGACAGGGGTCAAATGCAGGAAACACCATATATTTT
cdr3_aa: CAISGLPGQGSNAGNTIYF

v_call: TRBV11-2
clone_size: once
j_call: TRBJ1-3
d_call: TRBD1
cdr3_nt: TGTGCCAGCAGCTTTTCGGGACAGCCAGGAAACACCATATATTTT
cdr3_aa: CASSFSGQPGNTIYF

v_call: TRBV27
clone_size: .
j_call: TRBJ1-2
d_call: .
cdr3_nt: TGTGCCAGCAGTTCCTCCGGGACAAACTATGGCTACACCTTC
cdr3_aa: CASSSSGTNYGYTF

v_call: TRBV28
clone_size: once
j_call: TRBJ1-2
d_call: TRBD1
cdr3_nt: TGTGCCAGCAGGACGGACAGGGCCTATGGCTACACCTTC
cdr3_aa: CASRTDRAYGYTF

v_call: TRBV11-2
clone_size: .
j_call: TRBJ1-3
d_call: .
cdr3_nt: TGTGCCAGCAGCTTAGTGGGCCGAAGAGTTCGCTCTGGAAACACCATATATTTT
cdr3_aa: CASSLVGRRVRSGNTIYF

v_call: TRBV5-4
clone_size: .
j_call: TRBJ1-2
d_call: TRBD1
cdr3_nt: TGTGCCAGCAGCTTGGCACGACAGGGAGGAGGCTACACCTTC
cdr3_aa: CASSLARQGGGYTF

v_call: TRBV7-9
clone_size: .
j_call: TRBJ1-1
d_call: .
cdr3_nt: TGTGCCAGCAGGTTACCACGGGGGATGGACACTGAAGCTTTCTTT
cdr3_aa: CASRLPRGMDTEAFF

v_call: TRBV19
clone_size: .
j_call: TRBJ2-2
d_call: .
cdr3_nt: TGTGCCAGTAGTATAGGGGACTCGAACACCGGGGAGCTGTTTTTT
cdr3_aa: CASSIGDSNTGELFF

v_call: TRBV5-4
clone_size: .
j_call: TRBJ1-6
d_call: TRBD1
cdr3_nt: TGTGCCAGCAGCTTGGGGGACAGGGTTAATTCACCCCTCCACTTT
cdr3_aa: CASSLGDRVNSPLHF

v_call: TRBV5-1
clone_size: .
j_call: TRBJ2-1
d_call: TRBD2
cdr3_nt: TGCGCCAGCAGCAGTCTGACTAGCGGGGGGCCCGAGCAGTTCTTC
cdr3_aa: CASSSLTSGGPEQFF

v_call: TRBV19
clone_size: .
j_call: TRBJ1-2
d_call: .
cdr3_nt: TGTGCCAGTAGAACCCGGGGGGGCCGTGGGGGCTACACCTTC
cdr3_aa: CASRTRGGRGGYTF

v_call: TRBV7-2
clone_size: .
j_call: TRBJ1-5
d_call: .
cdr3_nt: TGTGCCAGCAGCTTAGTGGGAGGGCGAGGAAATCAGCCCCAGCATTTT
cdr3_aa: CASSLVGGRGNQPQHF

v_call: TRBV7-2
clone_size: few
j_call: TRBJ2-7
d_call: TRBD1
cdr3_nt: TGTGCCAGCAGCTTAGCCGGGACAGGGGGCCGCGAGCAGTACTTC
cdr3_aa: CASSLAGTGGREQYF

v_call: TRBV24-1
clone_size: once
j_call: TRBJ2-1
d_call: TRBD2
cdr3_nt: TGTGCCACCAGTGATTCACTAGCGGGAGTGAGGGCCTACAATGAGCAGTTCTTC
cdr3_aa: CATSDSLAGVRAYNEQFF

v_call: TRBV15
clone_size: .
j_call: TRBJ1-1
d_call: .
cdr3_nt: TGTGCCACCAGCAGAGGAGGTACGAACACTGAAGCTTTCTTT
cdr3_aa: CATSRGGTNTEAFF

v_call: TRBV5-1
clone_size: .
j_call: TRBJ1-2
d_call: .
cdr3_nt: TGCGCCAGCAGCCTCAATGACAATTCAGGGATCCTAGGCTATGGCTACACCTTC
cdr3_aa: CASSLNDNSGILGYGYTF

v_call: TRBV9
clone_size: once
j_call: TRBJ2-2
d_call: .
cdr3_nt: TGTGCCAGCAGCCCATTCACCGGGGAGCTGTTTTTT
cdr3_aa: CASSPFTGELFF

v_call: TRBV5-1
clone_size: .
j_call: TRBJ2-5
d_call: .
cdr3_nt: TGCGCCAGCAGCTTTCTACGGACCCAGTACTTC
cdr3_aa: CASSFLRTQYF

v_call: TRBV25-1
clone_size: .
j_call: TRBJ1-1
d_call: .
cdr3_nt: TGTGCCAGCTTTTCCGGGCTTCGGGGGACTGAAGCTTTCTTT
cdr3_aa: CASFSGLRGTEAFF

v_call: TRBV18
clone_size: once
j_call: TRBJ1-1
d_call: .
cdr3_nt: TGTGCCAGCTCACCGGGGGGGGGAGACACTGAAGCTTTCTTT
cdr3_aa: CASSPGGGDTEAFF

v_call: TRBV13
clone_size: .
j_call: TRBJ1-3
d_call: TRBD1
cdr3_nt: TGTGCCAGCAGCTTCCGGGACAGGGCTGGAAACACCATATATTTT
cdr3_aa: CASSFRDRAGNTIYF

v_call: TRBV5-1
clone_size: .
j_call: TRBJ1-5
d_call: .
cdr3_nt: TGCGCCAGCAGCTTGGCGGGTCAGCCCCAGCATTTT
cdr3_aa: CASSLAGQPQHF

v_call: TRBV7-9
clone_size: .
j_call: TRBJ1-2
d_call: .
cdr3_nt: TGTGCCAGCAGCGCAGGCGGGGGCTACACCTTC
cdr3_aa: CASSAGGGYTF

v_call: TRBV2
clone_size: once
j_call: TRBJ2-2
d_call: .
cdr3_nt: TGTGCCAGCAGCCTCACCGGCGGGCTTATAGGGGAGCTGTTTTTT
cdr3_aa: CASSLTGGLIGELFF

v_call: TRBV7-9
clone_size: once
j_call: TRBJ2-7
d_call: .
cdr3_nt: TGTGCCAGCATAGCGTCAGGGGCCCTCCTGAACGAGCAGTACTTC
cdr3_aa: CASIASGALLNEQYF